The rows below give T cell receptor beta chains drawn from one sample of a study of cytomegalovirus exposure and HLA in healthy donors. Clones were sequenced by immunoSEQ multiplex PCR, and TCRdb holds only the in-frame ones, with some missing. This sample has roughly 260,000 clones, with around nine tenths found just once. Sample: PBMCs. The receptors stem from a man between 18 and 35 years old in good health and CMV-seronegative. The CDR3 runs from the conserved cysteine through the conserved F or W. The D gene is left open where the match is weak. Clone sizes are given selectively: once, few, many, or a class where the clone is expanded.

d_call,cdr3_length,j_call,clone_size,v_call,cdr3_aa,cdr3_nt
.,13,TRBJ2-5,.,TRBV5-6,CASSLVLEETQYF,TGTGCCAGCAGCTTAGTACTTGAGGAGACCCAGTACTTC
.,15,TRBJ2-7,once,TRBV7-9,CASSSLSSDPYEQYF,TGTGCCAGCAGCTCTCTCTCGAGTGATCCCTACGAGCAGTACTTC
.,15,TRBJ2-2,.,TRBV5-4,CASSLGQGYTGELFF,TGTGCCAGCAGCTTGGGGCAGGGTTACACCGGGGAGCTGTTTTTT
.,9,TRBJ2-1,.,TRBV5-1,CASSSEQFF,TGCGCCAGCAGCTCAGAGCAGTTCTTC
.,15,TRBJ2-5,.,TRBV4-3,CASSQWAGLEETQYF,TGCGCCAGCAGCCAATGGGCTGGGCTTGAGGAGACCCAGTACTTC
TRBD1,15,TRBJ2-7,.,TRBV29-1,CSVRTGAISSYEQYF,TGCAGCGTTAGGACAGGAGCTATCAGCTCCTACGAGCAGTACTTC
TRBD1,17,TRBJ2-1,once,TRBV10-3,CAISSRDRGRRGDEQFF,TGTGCCATCAGTTCCCGGGACAGGGGGCGCCGAGGAGATGAGCAGTTCTTC
.,13,TRBJ2-7,.,TRBV5-3,CARSLGGDYEQYF,TGTGCCAGAAGCTTAGGAGGGGACTACGAGCAGTACTTC
TRBD2,15,TRBJ2-3,.,TRBV27,CASSSPAGAGDTQYF,TGTGCCAGCAGTTCACCAGCGGGGGCGGGAGATACGCAGTATTTT
.,14,TRBJ1-1,.,TRBV6-1,CASSEFRGHTEAFF,TGTGCCAGCAGTGAATTTAGAGGGCACACTGAAGCTTTCTTT
TRBD1,14,TRBJ2-5,once,TRBV11-2,CASSSHRGRETQYF,TGTGCCAGCAGCTCCCACAGGGGGCGAGAGACCCAGTACTTC
TRBD2,16,TRBJ2-3,.,TRBV5-1,CASSSGTSGHTDTQYF,TGCGCCAGCAGCTCCGGGACTAGCGGACACACAGATACGCAGTATTTT
.,11,TRBJ2-3,.,TRBV29-1,CSVDRLDTQYF,TGCAGCGTTGATCGTTTGGATACGCAGTATTTT
.,12,TRBJ1-5,.,TRBV27,CASSSPLQPQHF,TGTGCCAGCAGTTCCCCCCTCCAGCCCCAGCATTTT
TRBD2,16,TRBJ2-1,few,TRBV25-1,CASSDPSGGNYNEQFF,TGTGCCAGCAGTGATCCAAGCGGGGGGAACTACAATGAGCAGTTCTTC
.,14,TRBJ1-2,.,TRBV9,CASSPQWDFYGYTF,TGTGCCAGCAGCCCCCAGTGGGACTTCTATGGCTACACCTTC
.,12,TRBJ1-6,.,TRBV29-1,CSVEGFRGVEIF,TGCAGCGTTGAAGGCTTCCGGGGGGTAGAGATTTTT
TRBD1,14,TRBJ1-4,once,TRBV5-6,CASSFDRVAEKLFF,TGTGCCAGCAGTTTCGACAGGGTAGCTGAAAAACTGTTTTTT
TRBD2,16,TRBJ2-5,.,TRBV5-4,CASSRAGTSRRETQYF,TGTGCCAGCAGCCGGGCCGGGACTAGCAGAAGGGAGACCCAGTACTTC
.,11,TRBJ2-5,once,TRBV28,CASGGGETQYF,TGTGCCAGCGGGGGAGGAGAGACCCAGTACTTC
.,14,TRBJ2-2,few,TRBV7-2,CASSVTGGGGELFF,TGTGCCAGCAGTGTAACCGGCGGTGGCGGGGAGCTGTTTTTT
.,13,TRBJ1-1,.,TRBV7-8,CASSLAMEGTAFF,TGTGCCAGCAGCTTAGCGATGGAGGGTACGGCTTTCTTT
.,11,TRBJ1-1,once,TRBV29-1,CSVDIYTEAFF,TGCAGCGTTGATATCTACACTGAAGCTTTCTTT
.,13,TRBJ2-7,.,TRBV6-6,CASSYSRAYEQYF,TGTGCCAGCAGTTACAGTCGGGCCTACGAGCAGTACTTC
TRBD1,14,TRBJ1-2,.,TRBV18,CASSPPGQLYGYTF,TGTGCCAGCTCACCACCGGGACAGTTATATGGCTACACCTTC
TRBD2,15,TRBJ2-1,once,TRBV18,CASSASGTMFNEQFF,TGTGCCAGCTCAGCCTCCGGGACTATGTTCAATGAGCAGTTCTTC
.,12,TRBJ1-1,few,TRBV6-1,CAGVGGSTEAFF,TGTGCCGGCGTGGGGGGATCCACTGAAGCTTTCTTT
.,15,TRBJ1-5,.,TRBV5-6,CASSVVRSSNQPQHF,TGTGCCAGCAGCGTAGTGAGAAGTAGCAATCAGCCCCAGCATTTT
.,20,TRBJ1-6,once,TRBV21-1,CASSKGIKRGTLTYNSPLHF,TGTGCCAGCAGCAAAGGGATAAAACGCGGGACCCTCACTTATAATTCACCCCTCCACTTT
.,13,TRBJ2-6,.,TRBV4-3,CASSQVVAETLTF,TGCGCCAGCAGCCAAGTTGTGGCAGAAACGCTGACTTTC
TRBD1,14,TRBJ1-6,.,TRBV7-9,CASSALGQDSPLHF,TGTGCCAGCAGCGCCCTAGGACAGGATTCACCCCTCCACTTT
.,16,TRBJ2-2,.,TRBV11-2,CASSLWGLGQTGELFF,TGTGCCAGCAGCTTATGGGGGCTAGGCCAAACCGGGGAGCTGTTTTTT
TRBD1,14,TRBJ1-5,few,TRBV6-5,CARDRAHSNQPQHF,TGTGCCAGAGACAGGGCCCATAGCAATCAGCCCCAGCATTTT
TRBD1,11,TRBJ2-5,.,TRBV20-1,CSYDREETQYF,TGCAGTTATGACAGGGAAGAGACCCAGTACTTC
.,13,TRBJ2-1,once,TRBV19,CASKEGQENEQFF,TGTGCCAGTAAGGAGGGCCAGGAGAATGAGCAGTTCTTC
.,13,TRBJ2-3,.,TRBV9,CASSHGGADTQYF,TGTGCCAGCAGCCACGGCGGGGCAGATACGCAGTATTTT
.,14,TRBJ2-3,once,TRBV29-1,CSVAPGLPTDTQYF,TGCAGCGTTGCTCCAGGGCTCCCCACAGATACGCAGTATTTT
.,15,TRBJ2-7,.,TRBV7-2,CASSFGEGGAFQQYF,TGTGCCAGCAGCTTCGGAGAGGGGGGGGCCTTCCAGCAGTACTTC
TRBD2,15,TRBJ2-3,.,TRBV7-2,CASSLGMASGDTQYF,TGTGCCAGCAGCTTAGGAATGGCTAGCGGAGATACGCAGTATTTT
TRBD1,17,TRBJ1-1,.,TRBV7-8,CASSSSDRVGSWTEAFF,TGTGCCAGCAGCTCCTCAGACAGGGTGGGATCTTGGACTGAAGCTTTCTTT
.,13,TRBJ2-5,.,TRBV7-9,CASSVQARETQYF,TGTGCCAGCAGTGTGCAGGCCAGAGAGACCCAGTACTTC
TRBD2,14,TRBJ2-3,.,TRBV11-2,CASSLGGGGGTQYF,TGTGCCAGCAGCCTGGGTGGCGGGGGGGGTACGCAGTATTTT
TRBD1,15,TRBJ2-1,.,TRBV27,CASSSRTGRDNEQFF,TGTGCCAGCAGTTCCCGGACAGGGCGAGACAATGAGCAGTTCTTC